This TCR beta chain was sequenced during a study of T cell responses to AZD1222 COVID-19 vaccine. Profiling relied on immunoSEQ multiplex PCR, and the TCRdb table lists in-frame clones only, not all of them. There are about 150,000 clones in the sample; roughly 92% occur only once, and 1.3% lies in the top ten. Germline V gene lookup returns CDR1 SNHLY and CDR2 FYNNEI. V was shortened by 6 bases and J by 6 bases, with 15 bases between the two germline ends. The CDR3 sequence is 14 residues long. The receptor's source is an adult in good health. V gene TRBV2 combines with J gene TRBJ2-4; D is possibly TRBD2 (6 bases). The sequencing used peripheral blood, collected on day 0 of AZD1222 vaccination. CDR3 nucleotide sequence: TGTGCCAGCAGGGGGGACTGGGGATTAAACATTCAGTACTTC. It encodes CASRGDWGLNIQYF.